This TCR beta chain was identified during a study of T-cell reconstitution after alpha-beta-depleted transplantation in children (dated by TCRdb to 2016 to 2018). In the study overall: T-cell immune reconstitution after TCRalphabeta/CD19-depleted allogeneic hematopoietic cell transplantation in children was quantitatively tracked in the study by means of TCR repertoire profiling.

Turning to this clonotype: The clone's antigen remains unknown. Nothing much larger sits one base from this clone, and base qualities are not available.

The sample's treatment or condition, from its label and the paper: allogeneic hematopoietic cell transplantation with graft depleted of TCRalphabeta T cells and CD19 B cells. The children who served as transplant recipients had been given grafts of TCRalphabeta/CD19-depleted allogeneic hematopoietic cells. Overall results and qualifications from the work: In some patients, the high TCRbeta diversity seen at day 60 was put down to recipient T cells and intrathymic progenitors that had survived conditioning. Apparently early alphabetaT-cell count recovery about two months after transplant reportedly relied on only several hundred rapidly expanded clones derived from non-depleted graft cells. Hyperexpanded clone frequencies declined over subsequent months; after one year, T-cell counts and TCRbeta diversity were mostly attributed to newly produced T cells.

Reading from cysteine to phenylalanine, the CDR3 counts 18 amino acids. Only CDR3 DNA is held: 54 bases, read in frame from base 1. CDR1 and CDR2 are drawn from the germline V gene (reference sequence): LNHNV, YYDKDF. From V the trimming removes 3 bases and from J it removes 0 bases, while the gene matches leave 12 bases of the junction unaccounted for. Library creation used PCR. Instrument on record: Illumina HiSeq 2500. TCR library preparation used molecular barcoding, with unique molecular identifiers applied to normalize quantification of the TCRbeta repertoire. The public reads were run again by TCRdb, first through fastp at Q25 and then through MiXCR, and only productive beta chains were kept. For every CDR3 protein sequence, its rows merge into one entry that carries the most common genes and DNA. This sample has about 250,000 distinct CDR3 sequences in its table, and about 24% of those were observed once. 4.8% of the sample is in the top ten clones.

The sequence is built from TRBV15 and TRBJ2-3; 7 bases in between match TRBD1. The sequencing here drew on PBMCs, mostly from graft donor cells, taken 360 days after TCRalphabeta/CD19-depleted stem cell transplant. The receptor was derived from a female patient aged 2 to 10 who had a stem cell transplant for congenital amegakaryocytic thrombocytopenia, so the T cells may come from the graft donor. The nucleotide sequence reads as follows: TGTGCCACCAGCAGTACCATATCAAACAGGGGTAGCACAGATACGCAGTATTTT. It translates as CATSSTISNRGSTDTQYF.